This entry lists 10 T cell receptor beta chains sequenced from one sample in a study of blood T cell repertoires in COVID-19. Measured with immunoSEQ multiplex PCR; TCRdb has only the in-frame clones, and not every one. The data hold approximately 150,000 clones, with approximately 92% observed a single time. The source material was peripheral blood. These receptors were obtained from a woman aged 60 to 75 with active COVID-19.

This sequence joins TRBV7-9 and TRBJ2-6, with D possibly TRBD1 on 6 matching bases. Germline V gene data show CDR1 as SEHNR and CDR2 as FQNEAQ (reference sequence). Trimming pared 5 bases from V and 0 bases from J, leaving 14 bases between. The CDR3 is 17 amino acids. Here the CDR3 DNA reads TGTGCCAGCAGCGAGGGCAGGGGCGGCTCTGGGGCCAACGTCCTGACTTTC. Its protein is CASSEGRGGSGANVLTF.

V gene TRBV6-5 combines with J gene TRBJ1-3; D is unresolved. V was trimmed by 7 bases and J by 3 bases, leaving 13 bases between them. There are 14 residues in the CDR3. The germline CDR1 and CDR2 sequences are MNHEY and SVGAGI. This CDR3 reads CASNTYGVGNTIYF. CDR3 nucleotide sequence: TGTGCCAGCAACACTTACGGGGTTGGAAACACCATATATTTT.

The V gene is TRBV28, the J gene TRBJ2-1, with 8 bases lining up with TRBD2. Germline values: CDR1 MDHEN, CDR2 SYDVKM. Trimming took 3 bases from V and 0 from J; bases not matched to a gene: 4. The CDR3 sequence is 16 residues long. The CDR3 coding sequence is TGTGCCAGCAGTTTTGGTGCGGGGGGCTCCTACAATGAGCAGTTCTTC. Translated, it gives CASSFGAGGSYNEQFF.

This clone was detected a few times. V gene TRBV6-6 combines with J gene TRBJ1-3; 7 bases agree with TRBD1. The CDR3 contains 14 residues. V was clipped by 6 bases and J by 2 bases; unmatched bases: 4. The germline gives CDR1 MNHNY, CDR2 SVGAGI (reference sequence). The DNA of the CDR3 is TGTGCCAGCAGATCGGGACAGACTGGAAACACCATATATTTT. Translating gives CASRSGQTGNTIYF.

The CDR3 protein is CASSQGGRGGRAYEQYF. As DNA, the CDR3 is TGTGCCAGCAGCCAAGGTGGCCGGGGCGGGAGGGCCTACGAGCAGTACTTC. The chain combines TRBV3-1 (or the pseudogene TRBV3-2) with TRBJ2-7; 9 bases align to TRBD2. Germline CDR1 and CDR2: LGHDT and YNNKEL (reference sequence). CDR3 size: 17 residues. After removal of 1 base from V and 2 bases from J, the junction contained 9 bases not matched to a gene.

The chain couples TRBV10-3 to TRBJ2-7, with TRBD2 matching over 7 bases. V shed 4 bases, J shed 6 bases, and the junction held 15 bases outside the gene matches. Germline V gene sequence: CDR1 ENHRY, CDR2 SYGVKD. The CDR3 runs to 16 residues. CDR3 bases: TGTGCCATCAGTGCCCCGCCGACTAGCATTTCCGTCGAGCAGTACTTC. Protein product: CAISAPPTSISVEQYF.

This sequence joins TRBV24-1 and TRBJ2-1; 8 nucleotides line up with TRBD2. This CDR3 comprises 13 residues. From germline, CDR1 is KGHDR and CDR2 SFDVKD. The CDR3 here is CACEAGDYNEQFF. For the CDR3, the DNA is TGTGCTTGTGAAGCGGGAGACTACAATGAGCAGTTCTTC.

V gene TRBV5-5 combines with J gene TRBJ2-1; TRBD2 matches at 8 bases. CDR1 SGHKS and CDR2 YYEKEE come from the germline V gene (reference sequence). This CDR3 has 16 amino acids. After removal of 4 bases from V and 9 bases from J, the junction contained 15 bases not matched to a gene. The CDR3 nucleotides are TGTGCCAGCAGCCACGGGACTAGTCAAGGTAGGGGTGAGCAGTTCTTC. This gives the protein CASSHGTSQGRGEQFF.

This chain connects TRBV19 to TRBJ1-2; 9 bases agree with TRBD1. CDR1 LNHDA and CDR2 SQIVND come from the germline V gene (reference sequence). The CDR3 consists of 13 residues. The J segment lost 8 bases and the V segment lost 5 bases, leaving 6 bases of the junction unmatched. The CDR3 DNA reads TGTGCCAGTAGTGTGGGGACAGGGTTCGGCTACACCTTC. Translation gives CASSVGTGFGYTF.

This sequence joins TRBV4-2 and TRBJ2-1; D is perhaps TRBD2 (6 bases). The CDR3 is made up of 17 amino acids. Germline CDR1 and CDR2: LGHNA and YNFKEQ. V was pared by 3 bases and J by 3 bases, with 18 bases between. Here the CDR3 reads CASSQERGANNYNEQFF. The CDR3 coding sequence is TGTGCCAGCAGCCAGGAGCGCGGGGCGAACAACTACAATGAGCAGTTCTTC.